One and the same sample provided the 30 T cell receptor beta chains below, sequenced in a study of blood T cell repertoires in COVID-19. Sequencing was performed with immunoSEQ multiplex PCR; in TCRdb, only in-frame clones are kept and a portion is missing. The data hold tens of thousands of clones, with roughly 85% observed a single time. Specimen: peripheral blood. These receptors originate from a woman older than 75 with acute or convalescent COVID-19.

CDR3 sequence: CASMKSGPRRGFDEQYF. DNA of the CDR3: TGCGCCAGTATGAAGAGCGGGCCTCGGCGTGGGTTCGACGAGCAGTACTTC. The chain uses TRBV10-1 and TRBJ2-7, with D tentatively TRBD2 (6 bases). Germline V lookup: CDR1 WNHNN, CDR2 SYGVQD (reference sequence). This CDR3 has 17 residues. Trimming pared 9 bases from V and 5 bases from J, leaving 29 bases between.

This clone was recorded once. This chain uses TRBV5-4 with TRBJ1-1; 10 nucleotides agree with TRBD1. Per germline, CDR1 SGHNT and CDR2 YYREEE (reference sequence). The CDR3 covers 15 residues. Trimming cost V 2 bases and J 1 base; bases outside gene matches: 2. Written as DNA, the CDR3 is TGTGCCAGCAGCTTTTGGGACAGGGGGAACACTGAAGCTTTCTTT. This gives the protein CASSFWDRGNTEAFF.

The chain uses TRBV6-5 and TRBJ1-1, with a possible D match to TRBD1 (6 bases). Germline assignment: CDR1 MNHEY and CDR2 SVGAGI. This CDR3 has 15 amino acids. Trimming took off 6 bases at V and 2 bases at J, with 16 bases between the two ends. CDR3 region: CASRDDRLPNTEAFF. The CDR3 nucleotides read TGTGCCAGCAGGGACGACAGGCTACCCAACACTGAAGCTTTCTTT.

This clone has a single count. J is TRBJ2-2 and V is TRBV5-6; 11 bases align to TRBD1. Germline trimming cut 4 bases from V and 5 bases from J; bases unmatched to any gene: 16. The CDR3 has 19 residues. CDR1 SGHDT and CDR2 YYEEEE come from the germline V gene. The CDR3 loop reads CASSQRTLDRGRKTGELFF. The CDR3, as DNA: TGTGCCAGCAGCCAGCGAACTCTGGACAGGGGGCGGAAGACCGGGGAGCTGTTTTTT.

CDR3 protein: CATSREQGRQPQHF. CDR3 bases: TGTGCCACCAGCAGAGAACAGGGTCGTCAGCCCCAGCATTTT. This chain uses TRBV15 with TRBJ1-5; a weak D match, TRBD1 (6 bases). The V gene's germline CDR1 is LNHNV and CDR2 YYDKDF (reference sequence). Trimming took 0 bases from V and 6 from J, leaving 9 bases between them. There are 14 residues in the CDR3. Using reference TRBV15 and TRBJ1-5 for the parts outside the CDR3, the full variable domain is DAMVIQNPRYQVTQFGKPVTLSCSQTLNHNVMYWYQQKSSQAPKLLFHYYDKDFNNEADTPDNFQSRRPNTSFCFLDIRSPGLGDTAMYLCATSREQGRQPQHFGDGTRLSIL.

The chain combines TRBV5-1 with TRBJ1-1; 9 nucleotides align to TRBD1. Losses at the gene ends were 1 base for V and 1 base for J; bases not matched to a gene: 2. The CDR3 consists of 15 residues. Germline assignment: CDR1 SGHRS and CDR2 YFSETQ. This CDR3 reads CASSLRGQGNTEAFF. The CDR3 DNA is TGCGCCAGCAGCTTGAGGGGACAGGGGAACACTGAAGCTTTCTTT.

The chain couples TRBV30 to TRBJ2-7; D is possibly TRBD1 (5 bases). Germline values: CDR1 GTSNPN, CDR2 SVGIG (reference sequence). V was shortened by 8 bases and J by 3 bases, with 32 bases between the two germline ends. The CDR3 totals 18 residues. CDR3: CALVRAEPPLNFGYEQYF. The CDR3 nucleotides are TGTGCCCTAGTCAGGGCGGAACCTCCTCTTAATTTTGGCTACGAGCAGTACTTC. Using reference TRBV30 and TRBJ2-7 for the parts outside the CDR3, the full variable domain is SQTIHQWPATLVQPVGSPLSLECTVEGTSNPNLYWYRQAAGRGLQLLFYSVGIGQISSEVPQNLSASRPQDRQFILSSKKLLLSDSGFYLCALVRAEPPLNFGYEQYFGPGTRLTVT.

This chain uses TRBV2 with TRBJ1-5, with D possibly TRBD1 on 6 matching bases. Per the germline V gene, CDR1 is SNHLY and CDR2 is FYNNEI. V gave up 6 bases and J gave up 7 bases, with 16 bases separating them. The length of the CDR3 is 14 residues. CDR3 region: CASSGQTGNQPQHF. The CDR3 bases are TGTGCCAGCAGCGGACAAACAGGGAACCAGCCCCAGCATTTT.

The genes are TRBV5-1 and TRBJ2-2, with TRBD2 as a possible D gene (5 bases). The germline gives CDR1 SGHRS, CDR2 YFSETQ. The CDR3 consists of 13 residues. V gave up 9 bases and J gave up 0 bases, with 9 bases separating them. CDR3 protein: CATQRSNTGELFF. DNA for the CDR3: TGCGCCACCCAGCGGTCGAACACCGGGGAGCTGTTTTTT.

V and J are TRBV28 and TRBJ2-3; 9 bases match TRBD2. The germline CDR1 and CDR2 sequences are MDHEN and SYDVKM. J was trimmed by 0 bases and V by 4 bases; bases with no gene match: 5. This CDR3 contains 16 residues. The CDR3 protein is CASSSHLAGSTDTQYF. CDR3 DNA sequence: TGTGCCAGCAGTTCCCATCTAGCGGGGAGCACAGATACGCAGTATTTT.

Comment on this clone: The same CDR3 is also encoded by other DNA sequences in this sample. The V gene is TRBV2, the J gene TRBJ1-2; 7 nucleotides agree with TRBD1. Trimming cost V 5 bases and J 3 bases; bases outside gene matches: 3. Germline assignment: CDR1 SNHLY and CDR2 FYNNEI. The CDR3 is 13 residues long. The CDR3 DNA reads TGTGCCAGCAGTCCCGACAGGGACTATGGCTACACCTTC. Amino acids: CASSPDRDYGYTF.

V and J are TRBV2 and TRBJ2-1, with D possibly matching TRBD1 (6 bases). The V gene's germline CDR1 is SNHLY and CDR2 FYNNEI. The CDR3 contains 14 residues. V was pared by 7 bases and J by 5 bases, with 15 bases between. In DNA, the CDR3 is TGTGCCAGCATTGCCCGCAGGGGCGACAATGAGCAGTTCTTC. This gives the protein CASIARRGDNEQFF. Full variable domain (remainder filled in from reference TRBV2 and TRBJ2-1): EPEVTQTPSHQVTQMGQEVILRCVPISNHLYFYWYRQILGQKVEFLVSFYNNEISEKSEIFDDQFSVERPDGSNFTLKIRSTKLEDSAMYFCASIARRGDNEQFFGPGTRLTVL.

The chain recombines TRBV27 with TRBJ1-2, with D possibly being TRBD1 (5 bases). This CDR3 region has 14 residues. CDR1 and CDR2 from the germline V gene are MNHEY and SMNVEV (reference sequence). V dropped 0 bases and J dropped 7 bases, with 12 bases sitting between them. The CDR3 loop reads CASSLSPRGSGYTF. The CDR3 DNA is TGTGCCAGCAGTTTATCGCCAAGGGGTAGTGGCTACACCTTC.

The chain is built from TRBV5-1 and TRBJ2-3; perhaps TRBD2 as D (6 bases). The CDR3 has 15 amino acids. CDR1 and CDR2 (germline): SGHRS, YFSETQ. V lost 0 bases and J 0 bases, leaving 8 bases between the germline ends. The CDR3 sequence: CASSLGGTSTDTQYF. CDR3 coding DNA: TGCGCCAGCAGCTTGGGGGGGACTAGCACAGATACGCAGTATTTT.

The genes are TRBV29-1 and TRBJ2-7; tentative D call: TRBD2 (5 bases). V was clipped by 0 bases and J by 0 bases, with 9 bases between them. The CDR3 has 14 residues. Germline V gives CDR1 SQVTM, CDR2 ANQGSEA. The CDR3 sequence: CSVEEMAGSYEQYF. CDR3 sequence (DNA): TGCAGCGTTGAAGAGATGGCGGGCTCCTACGAGCAGTACTTC.

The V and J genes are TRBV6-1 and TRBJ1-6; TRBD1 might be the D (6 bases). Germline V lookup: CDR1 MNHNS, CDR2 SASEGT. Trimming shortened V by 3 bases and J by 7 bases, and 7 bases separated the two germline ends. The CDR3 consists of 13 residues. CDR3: CASSEGQNSPLHF. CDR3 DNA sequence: TGTGCCAGCAGTGAGGGACAAAATTCACCCCTCCACTTT.

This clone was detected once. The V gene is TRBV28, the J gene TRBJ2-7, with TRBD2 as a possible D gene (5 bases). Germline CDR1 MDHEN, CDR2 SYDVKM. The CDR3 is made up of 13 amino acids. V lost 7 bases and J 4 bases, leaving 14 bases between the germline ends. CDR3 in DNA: TGTGCCAGCACCCCTTCGGCGGGTTACGAGCAGTACTTC. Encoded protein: CASTPSAGYEQYF.

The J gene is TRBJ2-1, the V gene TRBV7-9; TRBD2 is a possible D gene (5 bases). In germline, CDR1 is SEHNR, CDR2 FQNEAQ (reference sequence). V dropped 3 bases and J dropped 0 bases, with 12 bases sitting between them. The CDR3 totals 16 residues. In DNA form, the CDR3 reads TGTGCCAGCAGCTTGGGGAGCGCAAGCTCCTACAATGAGCAGTTCTTC. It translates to CASSLGSASSYNEQFF.

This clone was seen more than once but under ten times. CDR3 in amino acids: CASSPEGARGGTQYF. The CDR3 DNA follows: TGTGCCAGTAGTCCCGAGGGGGCTCGAGGGGGTACGCAGTATTTT. V is TRBV19 and J is TRBJ2-3; 7 nucleotides match TRBD1. The V gene's germline CDR1 is LNHDA and CDR2 SQIVND (reference sequence). CDR3 length: 15 residues. The J segment lost 8 bases and the V segment lost 5 bases, leaving 13 bases of the junction unmatched.

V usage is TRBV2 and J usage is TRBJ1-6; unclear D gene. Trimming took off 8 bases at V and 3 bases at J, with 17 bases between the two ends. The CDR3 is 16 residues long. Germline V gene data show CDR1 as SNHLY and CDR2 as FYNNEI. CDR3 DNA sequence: TGTGCCAGCTACCCAAAGCTAAATATCTATAATTCACCCCTCCACTTT. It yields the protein CASYPKLNIYNSPLHF.

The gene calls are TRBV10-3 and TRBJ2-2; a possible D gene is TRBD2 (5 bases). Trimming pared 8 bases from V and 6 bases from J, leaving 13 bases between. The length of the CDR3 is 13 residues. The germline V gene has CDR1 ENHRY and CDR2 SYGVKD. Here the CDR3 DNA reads TGTGCCATCGGGAGAAGTTTAGCCGGGGAGCTGTTTTTT. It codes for CAIGRSLAGELFF.

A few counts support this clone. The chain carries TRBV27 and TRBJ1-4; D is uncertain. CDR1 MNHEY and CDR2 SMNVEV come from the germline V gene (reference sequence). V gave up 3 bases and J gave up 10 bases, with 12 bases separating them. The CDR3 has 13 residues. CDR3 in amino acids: CASSFRELGKLFF. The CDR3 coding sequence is TGTGCCAGCAGTTTCCGGGAGCTTGGAAAACTGTTTTTT. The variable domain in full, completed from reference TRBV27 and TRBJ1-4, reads EAQVTQNPRYLITVTGKKLTVTCSQNMNHEYMSWYRQDPGLGLRQIYYSMNVEVTDKGDVPEGYKVSRKEKRNFPLILESPSPNQTSLYFCASSFRELGKLFFGSGTQLSVL.

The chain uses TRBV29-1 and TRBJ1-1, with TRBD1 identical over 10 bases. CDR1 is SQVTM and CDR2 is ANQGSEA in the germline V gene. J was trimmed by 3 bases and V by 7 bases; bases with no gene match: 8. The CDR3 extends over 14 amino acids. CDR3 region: CSAETGGADTEAFF. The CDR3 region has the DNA TGCAGCGCTGAGACAGGGGGCGCGGACACTGAAGCTTTCTTT.

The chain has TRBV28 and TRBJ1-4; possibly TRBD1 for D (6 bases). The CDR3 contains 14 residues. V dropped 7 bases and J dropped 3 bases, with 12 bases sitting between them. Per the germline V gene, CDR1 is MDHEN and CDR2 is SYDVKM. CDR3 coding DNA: TGTGCCAGCATTTCCAGGGGCTCTAATGAAAAACTGTTTTTT. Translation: CASISRGSNEKLFF.

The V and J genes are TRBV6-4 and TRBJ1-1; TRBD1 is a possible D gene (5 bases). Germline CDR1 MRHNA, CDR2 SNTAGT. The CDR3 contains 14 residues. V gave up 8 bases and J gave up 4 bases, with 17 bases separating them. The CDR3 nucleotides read TGTGCCAGCTCTCTGGGGCCGGGGGGCACTGAAGCTTTCTTT. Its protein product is CASSLGPGGTEAFF.

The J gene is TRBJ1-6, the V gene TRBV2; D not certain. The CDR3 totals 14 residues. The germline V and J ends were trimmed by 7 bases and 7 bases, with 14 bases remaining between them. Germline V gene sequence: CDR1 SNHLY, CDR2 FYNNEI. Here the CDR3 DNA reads TGTGCCAGCACCCGACGGGAGATGAATTCACCCCTCCACTTT. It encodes CASTRREMNSPLHF.

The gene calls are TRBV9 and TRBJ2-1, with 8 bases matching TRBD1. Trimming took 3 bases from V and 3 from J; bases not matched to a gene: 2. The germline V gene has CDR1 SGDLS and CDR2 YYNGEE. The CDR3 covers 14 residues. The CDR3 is CASSAGTGYNEQFF. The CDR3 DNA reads TGTGCCAGCAGCGCCGGGACAGGCTACAATGAGCAGTTCTTC.

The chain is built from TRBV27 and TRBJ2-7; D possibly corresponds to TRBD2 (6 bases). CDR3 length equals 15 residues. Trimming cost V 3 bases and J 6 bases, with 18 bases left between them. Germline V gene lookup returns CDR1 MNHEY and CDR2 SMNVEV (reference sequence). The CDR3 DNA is TGTGCCAGCAGTTTGTTCCCGGGGGTTAATGGCGAGCAGTACTTC. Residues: CASSLFPGVNGEQYF.

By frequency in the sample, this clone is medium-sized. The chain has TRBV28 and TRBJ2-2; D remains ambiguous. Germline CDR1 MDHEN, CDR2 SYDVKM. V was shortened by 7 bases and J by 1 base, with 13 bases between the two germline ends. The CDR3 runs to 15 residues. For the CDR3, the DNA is TGTGCCAGCACCTTCAGTTCCTTGAACACCGGGGAGCTGTTTTTT. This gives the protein CASTFSSLNTGELFF.

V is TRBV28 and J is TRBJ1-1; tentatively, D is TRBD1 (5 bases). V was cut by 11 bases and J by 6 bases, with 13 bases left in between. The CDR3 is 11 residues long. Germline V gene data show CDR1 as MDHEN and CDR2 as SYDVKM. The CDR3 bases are TGTGCCGGCCAGGGTCGGTCTGAAGCTTTCTTT. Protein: CAGQGRSEAFF.